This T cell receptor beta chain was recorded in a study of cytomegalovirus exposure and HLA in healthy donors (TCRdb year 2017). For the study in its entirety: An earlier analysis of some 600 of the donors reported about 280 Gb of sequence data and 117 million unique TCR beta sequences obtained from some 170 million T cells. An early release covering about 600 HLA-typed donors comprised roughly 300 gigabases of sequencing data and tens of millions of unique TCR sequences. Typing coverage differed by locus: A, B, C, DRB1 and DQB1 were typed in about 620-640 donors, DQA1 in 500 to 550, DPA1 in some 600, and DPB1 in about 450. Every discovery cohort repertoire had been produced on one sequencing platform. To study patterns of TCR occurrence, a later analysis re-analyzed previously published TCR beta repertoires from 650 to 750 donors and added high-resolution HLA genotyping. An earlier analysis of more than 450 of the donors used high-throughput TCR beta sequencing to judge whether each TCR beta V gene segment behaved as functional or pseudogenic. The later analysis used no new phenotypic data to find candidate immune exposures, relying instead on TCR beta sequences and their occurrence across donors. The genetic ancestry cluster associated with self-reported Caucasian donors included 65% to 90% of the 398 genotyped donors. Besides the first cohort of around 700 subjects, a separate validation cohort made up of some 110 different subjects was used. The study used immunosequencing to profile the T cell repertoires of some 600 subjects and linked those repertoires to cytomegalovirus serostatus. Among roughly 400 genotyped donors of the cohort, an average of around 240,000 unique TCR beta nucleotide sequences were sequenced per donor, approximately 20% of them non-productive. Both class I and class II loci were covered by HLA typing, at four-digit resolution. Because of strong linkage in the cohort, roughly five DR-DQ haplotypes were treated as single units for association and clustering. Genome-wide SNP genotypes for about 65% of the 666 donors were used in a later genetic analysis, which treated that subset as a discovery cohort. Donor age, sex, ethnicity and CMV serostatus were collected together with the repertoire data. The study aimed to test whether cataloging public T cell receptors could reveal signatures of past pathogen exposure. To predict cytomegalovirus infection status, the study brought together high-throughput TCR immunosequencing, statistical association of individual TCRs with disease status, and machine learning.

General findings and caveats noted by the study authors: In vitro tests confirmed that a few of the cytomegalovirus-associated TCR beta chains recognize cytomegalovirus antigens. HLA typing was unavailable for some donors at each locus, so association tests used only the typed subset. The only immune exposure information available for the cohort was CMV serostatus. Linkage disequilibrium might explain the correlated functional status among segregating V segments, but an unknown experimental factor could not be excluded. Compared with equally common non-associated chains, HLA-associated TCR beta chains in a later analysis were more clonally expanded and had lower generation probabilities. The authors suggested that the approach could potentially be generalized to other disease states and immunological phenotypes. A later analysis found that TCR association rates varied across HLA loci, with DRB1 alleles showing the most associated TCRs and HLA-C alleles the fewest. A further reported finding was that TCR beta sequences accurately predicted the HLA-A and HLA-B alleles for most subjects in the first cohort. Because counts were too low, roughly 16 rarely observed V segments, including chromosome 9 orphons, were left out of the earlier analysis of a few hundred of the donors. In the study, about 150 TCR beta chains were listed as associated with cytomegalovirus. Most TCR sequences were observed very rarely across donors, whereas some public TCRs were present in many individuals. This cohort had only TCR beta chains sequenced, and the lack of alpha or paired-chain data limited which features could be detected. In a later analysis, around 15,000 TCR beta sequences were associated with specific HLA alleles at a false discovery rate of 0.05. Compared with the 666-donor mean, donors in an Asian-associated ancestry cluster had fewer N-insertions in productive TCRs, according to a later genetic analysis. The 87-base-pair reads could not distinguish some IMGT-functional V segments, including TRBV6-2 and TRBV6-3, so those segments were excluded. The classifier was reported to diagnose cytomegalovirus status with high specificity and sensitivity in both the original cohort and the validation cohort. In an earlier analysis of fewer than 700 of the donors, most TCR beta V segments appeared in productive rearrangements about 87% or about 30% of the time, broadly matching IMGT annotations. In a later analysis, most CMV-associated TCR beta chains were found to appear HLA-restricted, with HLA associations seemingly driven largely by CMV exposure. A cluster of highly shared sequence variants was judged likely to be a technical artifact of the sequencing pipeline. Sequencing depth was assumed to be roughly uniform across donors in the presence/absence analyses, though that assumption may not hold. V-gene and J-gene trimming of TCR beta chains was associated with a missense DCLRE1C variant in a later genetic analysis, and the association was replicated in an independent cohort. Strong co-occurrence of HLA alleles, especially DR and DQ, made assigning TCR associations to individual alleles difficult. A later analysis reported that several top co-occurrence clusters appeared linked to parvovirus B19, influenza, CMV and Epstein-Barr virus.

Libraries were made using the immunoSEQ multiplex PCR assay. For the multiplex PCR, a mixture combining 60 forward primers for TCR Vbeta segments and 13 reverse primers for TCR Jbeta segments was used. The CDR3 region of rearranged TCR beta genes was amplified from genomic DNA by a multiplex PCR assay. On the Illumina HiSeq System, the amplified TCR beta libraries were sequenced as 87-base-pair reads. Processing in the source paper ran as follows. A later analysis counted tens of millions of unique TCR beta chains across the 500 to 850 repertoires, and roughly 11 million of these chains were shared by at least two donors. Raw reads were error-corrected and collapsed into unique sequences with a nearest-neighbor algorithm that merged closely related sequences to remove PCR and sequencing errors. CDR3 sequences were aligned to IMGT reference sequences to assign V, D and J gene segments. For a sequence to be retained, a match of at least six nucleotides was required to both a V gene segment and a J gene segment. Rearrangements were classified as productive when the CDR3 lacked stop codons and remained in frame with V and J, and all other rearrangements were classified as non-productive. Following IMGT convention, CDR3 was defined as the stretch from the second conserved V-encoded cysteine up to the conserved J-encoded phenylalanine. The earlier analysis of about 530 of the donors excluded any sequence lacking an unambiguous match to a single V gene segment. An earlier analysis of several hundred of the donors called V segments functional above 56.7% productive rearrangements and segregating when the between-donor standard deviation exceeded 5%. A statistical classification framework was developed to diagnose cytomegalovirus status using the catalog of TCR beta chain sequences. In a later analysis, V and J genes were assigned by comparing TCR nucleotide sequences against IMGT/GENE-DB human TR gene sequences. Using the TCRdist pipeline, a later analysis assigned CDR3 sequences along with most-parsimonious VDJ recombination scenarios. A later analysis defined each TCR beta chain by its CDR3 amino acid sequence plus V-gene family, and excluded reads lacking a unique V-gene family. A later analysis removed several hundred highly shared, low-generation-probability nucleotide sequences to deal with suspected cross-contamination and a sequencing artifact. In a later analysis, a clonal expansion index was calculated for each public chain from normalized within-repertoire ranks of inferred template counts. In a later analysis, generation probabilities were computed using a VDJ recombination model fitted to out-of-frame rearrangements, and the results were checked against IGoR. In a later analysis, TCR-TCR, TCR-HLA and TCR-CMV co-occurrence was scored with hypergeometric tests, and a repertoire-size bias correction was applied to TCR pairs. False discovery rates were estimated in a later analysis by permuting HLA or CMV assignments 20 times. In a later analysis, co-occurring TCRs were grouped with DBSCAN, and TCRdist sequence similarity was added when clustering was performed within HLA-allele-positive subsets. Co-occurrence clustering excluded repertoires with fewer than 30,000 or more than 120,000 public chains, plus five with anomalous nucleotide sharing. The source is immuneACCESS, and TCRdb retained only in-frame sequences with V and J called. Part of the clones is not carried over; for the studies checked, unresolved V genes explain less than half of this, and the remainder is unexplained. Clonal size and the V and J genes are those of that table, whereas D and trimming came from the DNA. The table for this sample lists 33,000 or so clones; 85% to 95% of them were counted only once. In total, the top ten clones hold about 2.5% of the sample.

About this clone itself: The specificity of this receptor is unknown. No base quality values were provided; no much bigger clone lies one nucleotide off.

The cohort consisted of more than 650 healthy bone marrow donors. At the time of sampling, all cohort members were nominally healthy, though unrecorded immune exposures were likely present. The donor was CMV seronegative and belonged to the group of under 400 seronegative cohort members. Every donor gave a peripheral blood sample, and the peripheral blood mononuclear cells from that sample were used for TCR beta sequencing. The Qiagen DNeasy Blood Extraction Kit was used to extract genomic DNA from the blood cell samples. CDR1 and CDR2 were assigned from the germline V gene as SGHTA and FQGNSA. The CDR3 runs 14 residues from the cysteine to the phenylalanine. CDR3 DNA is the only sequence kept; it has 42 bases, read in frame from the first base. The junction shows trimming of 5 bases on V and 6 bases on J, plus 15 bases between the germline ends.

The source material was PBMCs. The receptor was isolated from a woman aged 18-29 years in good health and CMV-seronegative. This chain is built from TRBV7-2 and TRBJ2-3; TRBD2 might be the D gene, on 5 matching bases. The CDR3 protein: CASSTISGFDTQYF. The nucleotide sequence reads TGTGCCAGCAGCACCATTTCGGGGTTTGATACGCAGTATTTT.